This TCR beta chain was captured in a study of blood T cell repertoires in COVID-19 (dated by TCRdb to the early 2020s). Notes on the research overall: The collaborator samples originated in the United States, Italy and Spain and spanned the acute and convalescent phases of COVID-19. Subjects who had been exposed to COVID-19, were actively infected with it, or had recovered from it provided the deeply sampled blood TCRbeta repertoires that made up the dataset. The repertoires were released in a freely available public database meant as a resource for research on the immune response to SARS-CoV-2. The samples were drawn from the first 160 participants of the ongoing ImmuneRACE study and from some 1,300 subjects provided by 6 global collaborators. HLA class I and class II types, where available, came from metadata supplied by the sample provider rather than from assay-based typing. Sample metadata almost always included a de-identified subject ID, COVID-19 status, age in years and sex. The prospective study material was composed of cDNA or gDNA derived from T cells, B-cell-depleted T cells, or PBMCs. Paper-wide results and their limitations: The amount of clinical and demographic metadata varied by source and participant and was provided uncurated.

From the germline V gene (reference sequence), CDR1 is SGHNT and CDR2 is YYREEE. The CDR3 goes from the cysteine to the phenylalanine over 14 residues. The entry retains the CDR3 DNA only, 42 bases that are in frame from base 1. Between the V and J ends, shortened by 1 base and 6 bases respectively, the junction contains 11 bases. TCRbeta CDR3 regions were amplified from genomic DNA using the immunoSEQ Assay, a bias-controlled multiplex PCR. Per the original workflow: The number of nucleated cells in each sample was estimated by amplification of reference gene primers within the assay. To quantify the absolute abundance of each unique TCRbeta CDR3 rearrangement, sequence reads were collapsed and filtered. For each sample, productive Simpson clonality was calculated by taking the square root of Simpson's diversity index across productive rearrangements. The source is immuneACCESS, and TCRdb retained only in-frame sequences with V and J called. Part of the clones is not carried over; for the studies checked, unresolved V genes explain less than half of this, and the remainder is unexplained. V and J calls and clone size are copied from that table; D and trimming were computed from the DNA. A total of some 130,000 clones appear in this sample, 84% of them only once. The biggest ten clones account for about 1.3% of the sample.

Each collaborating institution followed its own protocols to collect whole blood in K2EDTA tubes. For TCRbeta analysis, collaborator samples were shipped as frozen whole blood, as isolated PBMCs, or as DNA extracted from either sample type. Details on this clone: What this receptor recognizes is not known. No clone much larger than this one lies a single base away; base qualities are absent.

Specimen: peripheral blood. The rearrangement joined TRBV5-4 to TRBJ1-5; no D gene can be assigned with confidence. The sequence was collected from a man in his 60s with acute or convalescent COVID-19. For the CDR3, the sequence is CASSLFGSSQPQHF. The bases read TGTGCCAGCAGCTTGTTCGGGTCAAGTCAGCCCCAGCATTTT.